This T cell receptor (beta chain) was profiled in a study of blood T cell repertoires in COVID-19. Looking at the study overall: PBMCs, B-cell-depleted T cells, or T cells were the source of the cDNA or gDNA that made up the material.

In the original processing: The assay estimated nucleated cells by amplifying reference gene primers. The protocol was immunoSEQ multiplex PCR, while the TCRdb copy is restricted to in-frame clones and leaves out a portion. V and J calls and clone size follow that table, whereas D and trimming were derived from the DNA. The profile covers fewer than 250,000 clones, with approximately 80% appearing a single time and about 4.8% taken by the ten largest. The germline V gene encodes CDR1 LGHDT and CDR2 YNNKEL (reference sequence). There are 16 residues in the CDR3. The V gene end was trimmed by 4 bases and the J gene end by 4 bases; junction bases not matched to a gene: 3.

Input material: peripheral blood. The chain joins TRBV3-1 (or the pseudogene TRBV3-2) to TRBJ2-1; 14 nucleotides align to TRBD2. The clonotype originates from a woman in her seventies with acute or convalescent COVID-19. CDR3 sequence: CASSRTSGGRYNEQFF. The CDR3 bases are TGTGCCAGCAGCCGGACTAGCGGGGGGCGGTACAATGAGCAGTTCTTC.